Shown below are 4 T cell receptor beta chains from a single sample sequenced in a study of shared clonotypes between healthy human individuals (TCRdb year 2020). Library preparation employed the immunoSEQ multiplex PCR assay. Held by TCRdb, this immuneACCESS table contains in-frame sequences only and omits some clones. Under half of the omission traces to an unresolved V gene where checked; the cause of the rest is unknown. Within this sample are about 2.4 million clones, with 80% to 95% of them counted one time only. The ten top clones hold 0.36% of the sample. Sequencing used naive CD4+ T cells from PBMCs. The sample's cell subset or site, from its label and the paper: CD45RA+ positively selected. The origin of the receptors is a man younger than 35 in good health. Some clones in this sample may be carry-over from other donors' samples.

This chain uses TRBV9 with TRBJ2-1; no firm D call. Germline V gene lookup returns CDR1 SGDLS and CDR2 YYNGEE. Trimming left V 1 base short and J 2 bases short, with 13 bases between. The CDR3 runs 16 residues. CDR3 coding DNA: TGTGCCAGCAGCGTACATCTGGCCCATACCTACAATGAGCAGTTCTTC. It specifies CASSVHLAHTYNEQFF. The full variable domain, rest sourced from reference TRBV9 and TRBJ2-1, is DSGVTQTPKHLITATGQRVTLRCSPRSGDLSVYWYQQSLDQGLQFLIQYYNGEERAKGNILERFSAQQFPDLHSELNLSSLELGDSALYFCASSVHLAHTYNEQFFGPGTRLTVL.

The chain uses TRBV11-2 and TRBJ1-6, with D perhaps matching TRBD1 (5 bases). V was clipped by 6 bases and J by 8 bases, with 23 bases between them. Germline CDR1 reads SGHAT; CDR2 reads FQNNGV. The CDR3 is 17 amino acids. The chain's CDR3 is CASRSLRPGTGDSPLHF. In nucleotides, the CDR3 is TGTGCCAGCAGATCACTCCGGCCCGGGACGGGCGATTCACCCCTCCACTTT.

The V call is TRBV2, the J call TRBJ2-7; perhaps TRBD1 as D (7 bases). Trimming left V 7 bases short and J 7 bases short, with 20 bases between. The CDR3 has 14 amino acids. Germline assignment: CDR1 SNHLY and CDR2 FYNNEI. CDR3 amino acids: CASNPRGQGGEQYF. The CDR3 nucleotides read TGTGCCAGCAACCCACGGGGCCAGGGGGGAGAGCAGTACTTC.

The V and J genes are TRBV18 and TRBJ1-3; 7 nucleotides line up with TRBD1. This CDR3 spans 16 amino acids. In germline, CDR1 is KGHSH, CDR2 LQKENI. The trim removed 3 bases at V and 4 bases at J, leaving 9 bases unmatched. The CDR3 loop is CASSPGVGGIGNTIYF. The DNA for the CDR3 is TGTGCCAGCTCACCGGGGGTAGGGGGCATCGGAAACACCATATATTTT.